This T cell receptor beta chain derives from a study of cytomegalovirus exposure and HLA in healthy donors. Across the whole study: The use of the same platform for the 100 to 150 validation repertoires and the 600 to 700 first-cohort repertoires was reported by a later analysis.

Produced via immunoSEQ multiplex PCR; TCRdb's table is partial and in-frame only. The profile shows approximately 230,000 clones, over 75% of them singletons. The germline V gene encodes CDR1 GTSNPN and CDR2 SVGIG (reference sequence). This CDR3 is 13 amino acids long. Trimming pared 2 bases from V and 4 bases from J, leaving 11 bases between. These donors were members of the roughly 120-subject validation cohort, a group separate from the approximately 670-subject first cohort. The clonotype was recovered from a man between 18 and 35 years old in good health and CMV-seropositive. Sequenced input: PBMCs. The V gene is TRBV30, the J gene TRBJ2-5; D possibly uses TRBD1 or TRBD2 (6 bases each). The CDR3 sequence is CAWSRTAGETQYF. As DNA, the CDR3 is TGTGCCTGGAGTAGGACAGCGGGAGAGACCCAGTACTTC.